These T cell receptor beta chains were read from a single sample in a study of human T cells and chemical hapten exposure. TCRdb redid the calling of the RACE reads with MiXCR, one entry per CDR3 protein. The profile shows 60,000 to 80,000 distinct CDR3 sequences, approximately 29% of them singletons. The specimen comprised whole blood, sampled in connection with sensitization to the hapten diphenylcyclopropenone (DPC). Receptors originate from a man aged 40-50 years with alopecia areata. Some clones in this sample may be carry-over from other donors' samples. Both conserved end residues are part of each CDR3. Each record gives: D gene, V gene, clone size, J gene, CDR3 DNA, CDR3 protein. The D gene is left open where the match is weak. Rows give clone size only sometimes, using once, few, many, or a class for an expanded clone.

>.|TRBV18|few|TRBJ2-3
TGTGCCAGCTCACCCGGTCCAAGCACAGATACGCAGTATTTT
CASSPGPSTDTQYF
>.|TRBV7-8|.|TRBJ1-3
TGTGCCAGCAGCTTGGGGAGCTCTGGAAACACCATATATTTT
CASSLGSSGNTIYF
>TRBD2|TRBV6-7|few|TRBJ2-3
TGTGCCAGCAGTCCCCACCTGACTAGCGGGGCCCAAGATACGCAGTATTTT
CASSPHLTSGAQDTQYF
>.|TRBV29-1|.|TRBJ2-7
TGCAGCGTTGGGCAGGGCTCCTACGAGCAGTACTTC
CSVGQGSYEQYF
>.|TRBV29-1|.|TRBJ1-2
TGCAGCGTTGATGGGCCGGGGGGCAACTATGGCTACACCTTC
CSVDGPGGNYGYTF
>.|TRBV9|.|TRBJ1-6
TGTGCCAGCAGCGAAACTGTGACTTCACCCCTCCACTTT
CASSETVTSPLHF
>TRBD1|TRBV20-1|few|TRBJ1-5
TGCAGTGCTAAGGGACAGGGTCACAATCAGCCCCAGCATTTT
CSAKGQGHNQPQHF
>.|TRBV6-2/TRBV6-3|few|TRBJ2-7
TGTGCCAGCAGTTACGAAGTGACACCAACCTACGAGCAGTACTTC
CASSYEVTPTYEQYF
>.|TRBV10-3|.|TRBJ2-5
TGTGCCATCAGTCGTCGGGGGCAAGAGACCCAGTACTTC
CAISRRGQETQYF
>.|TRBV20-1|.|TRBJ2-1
TGCAGTGAGGGGGGTACTCTTAGCTCCTACAATGAGCAGTTCTTC
CSEGGTLSSYNEQFF
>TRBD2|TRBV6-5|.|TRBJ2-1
TGTGCCAGCAGTTACCAAGCGGGAGGGCGGTACAATGAGCAGTTCTTC
CASSYQAGGRYNEQFF
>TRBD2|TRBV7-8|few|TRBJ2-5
TGTGCCAGCAGCTCCTCTAGCGGGAGACAAGAGACCCAGTACTTC
CASSSSSGRQETQYF
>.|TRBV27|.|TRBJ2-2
TGTGCCAGCAGTTATGCGGGAACCGGGGAGCTGTTTTTT
CASSYAGTGELFF
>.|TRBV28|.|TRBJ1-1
TGTGCCAGCAGTTTAGGACTTAGGACTGAAGCTTTCTTT
CASSLGLRTEAFF
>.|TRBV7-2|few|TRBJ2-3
TGTGCCAGCAGCTTAGGCGTCACAGATACGCAGTATTTT
CASSLGVTDTQYF
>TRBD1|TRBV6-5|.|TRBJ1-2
TGTGCCAGCAGTTACTCGTACAGGGGCACCACGGGGTATGGCTACACCTTC
CASSYSYRGTTGYGYTF
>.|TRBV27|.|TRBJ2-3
TGTGCCAGCAGCCCACTAGGGCAGGGGAGGACAGATACGCAGTATTTT
CASSPLGQGRTDTQYF
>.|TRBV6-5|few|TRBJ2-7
TGTGCCAGCAGTTACGGGGACGACTCCTACGAGCAGTACTTC
CASSYGDDSYEQYF
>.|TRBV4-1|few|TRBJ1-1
TGCGCCAGCAGCTCTTCCGGAGTCACTGAAGCTTTCTTT
CASSSSGVTEAFF
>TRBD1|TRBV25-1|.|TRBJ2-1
TGTGCCAGCAGTGCCGTAGGGACAGGGACTTGGAATGAGCAGTTCTTC
CASSAVGTGTWNEQFF
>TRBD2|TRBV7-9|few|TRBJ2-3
TGTGCCAGCAGCTTATTTGCTAGCGGGCGCACAGATACGCAGTATTTT
CASSLFASGRTDTQYF
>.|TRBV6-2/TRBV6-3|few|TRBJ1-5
TGTGCCAGCAGCCCCCTCAGCCAGCCCCAGCATTTT
CASSPLSQPQHF
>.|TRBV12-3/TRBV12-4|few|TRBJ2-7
TGTGCCAGCAGTTTCCAGTACGAGCAGTACTTC
CASSFQYEQYF
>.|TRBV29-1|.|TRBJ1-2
TGCAGCGTTGAAGAATGGAGTTCCGCCAGGATGGATGGCTACACCTTC
CSVEEWSSARMDGYTF
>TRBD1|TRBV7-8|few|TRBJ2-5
TGTGCCAGCAGACACCTCTTGAGGAGACAGGGGCAAGAGACCCAGTACTTC
CASRHLLRRQGQETQYF
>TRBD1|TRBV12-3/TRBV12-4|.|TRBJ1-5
TGTGCCAGCAGTCCCGGGACAGGGGTTGGTCAGCCCCAGCATTTT
CASSPGTGVGQPQHF
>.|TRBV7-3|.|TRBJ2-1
TGTGCCAGCAGCTTAACGACGGACGGTGGCAATGAGCAGTTCTTC
CASSLTTDGGNEQFF
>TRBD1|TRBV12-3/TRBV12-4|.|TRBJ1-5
TGTGCCAGCAGTCCACGGACAGGGGGCAATCAGCCCCAGCATTTT
CASSPRTGGNQPQHF
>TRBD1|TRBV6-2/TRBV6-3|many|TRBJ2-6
TGTGCCAGCAGTGGACTCGACAGGGGGCGTTCTGGGGCCAACGTCCTGACTTTC
CASSGLDRGRSGANVLTF
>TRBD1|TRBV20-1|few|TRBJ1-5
TGCAGTGCTAACCGGGACAGGGGCAATCAGCCCCAGCATTTT
CSANRDRGNQPQHF
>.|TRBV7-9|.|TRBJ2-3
TGTGCCAGCAGCCGATCAGATACGCAGTATTTT
CASSRSDTQYF
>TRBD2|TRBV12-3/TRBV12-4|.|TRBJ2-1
TGTGCCAGCAGTTTGCCCCCGCCCGGACTAGCGGGAGGCAATGAGCAGTTCTTC
CASSLPPPGLAGGNEQFF
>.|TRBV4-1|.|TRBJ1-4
TGCGCCAGCAGCCAAGTAAGAAGTGCAACTAATGAAAAACTGTTTTTT
CASSQVRSATNEKLFF
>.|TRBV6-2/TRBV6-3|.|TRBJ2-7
TGTGCCAGCAGTTACCCCCCTAGTGGTTTCTACGAGCAGTACTTC
CASSYPPSGFYEQYF
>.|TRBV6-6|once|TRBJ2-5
TGTGCCAGCAGTTACTTGGAGGGGGTCGAGACCCAGTACTTC
CASSYLEGVETQYF
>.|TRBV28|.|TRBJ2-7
TGTGCCAGCAGCCAAGCAGGGACACAGAGAGTAGAGCAGTACTTC
CASSQAGTQRVEQYF
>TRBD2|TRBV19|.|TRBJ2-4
TGTGCCAGTAGCCAAAGGGGCGGGAGGTTAGCCAAAAACATTCAGTACTTC
CASSQRGGRLAKNIQYF
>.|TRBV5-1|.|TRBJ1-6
TGCGCCAGCAGCTACGGACGGTCCTATAATTCACCCCTCCACTTT
CASSYGRSYNSPLHF
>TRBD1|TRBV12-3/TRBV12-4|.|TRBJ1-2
TGTGCCAGCAGTTTAGGAACCGGGACAGGGGGCGCCGGCTACACCTTC
CASSLGTGTGGAGYTF
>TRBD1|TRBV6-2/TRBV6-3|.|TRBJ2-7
TGTGCCAGCAGGAGGGGACAGGGGGCCTACGAGCAGTACTTC
CASRRGQGAYEQYF
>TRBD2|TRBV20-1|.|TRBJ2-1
TGCAGTGCTGGCTCCGGGACTAGCGGATACAATGAGCAGTTCTTC
CSAGSGTSGYNEQFF
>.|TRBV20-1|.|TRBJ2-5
TGCAGTGCTAGAGAAGGGACGGCCCAAGAGACCCAGTACTTC
CSAREGTAQETQYF